The present entry profiles one T cell receptor beta chain with its context. The antigen is unknown. This entry comes from a study of blood T cells in healthy people across ages. Overall study results and limits: The long-lived group displayed more naive CD4+ cells, plus higher diversity, than the aged donors did.

Then a second PCR, running roughly 7 to 11 cycles, was carried out with a sample-barcoded 5' primer and a J-beta primer mix. TCRdb independently ran MiXCR on the 5' RACE reads; one entry per CDR3 protein. The sample has 950,000 to 1,200,000 distinct CDR3 sequences, about two fifths seen once. The V end was cut by 3 bases, the J end by 10 bases, with 12 bases between. Germline CDR1 SEHNR, CDR2 FQNEAQ (reference sequence). This CDR3 is 12 amino acids long. This receptor was obtained from a man aged 18 to 30 in good health. This rearrangement joins TRBV7-9 to TRBJ1-1, with unresolved D. What was sequenced was blood. As DNA, the CDR3 is TGTGCCAGCAGCTTCACGGTGGAGCCAGCTTTCTTT. Translating it yields CASSFTVEPAFF. Full variable domain (rest looked up from reference TRBV7-9 and TRBJ1-1): DTGVSQNPRHKITKRGQNVTFRCDPISEHNRLYWYRQTLGQGPEFLTYFQNEAQLEKSRLLSDRFSAERPKGSFSTLEIQRTEQGDSAMYLCASSFTVEPAFFGQGTRLTVV.